The clone carrying this T cell receptor (beta chain) occurred many times. Germline V gene lookup returns CDR1 SGHAT and CDR2 FQNNGV. V trimming: 5 bases; J trimming: 5 bases; junction bases outside the gene matches: 10. The CDR3 loop spans 15 amino acids. Between 20 and 30 mg of unsorted bulk tissue served as the source from which RNA and DNA were co-extracted. Every tumor sample held more than 85% viable tumor cells. The data are from a study of tumor-infiltrating lymphocytes in primary liver carcinoma. TCR beta cDNA was reverse-transcribed from about 500 ng of total RNA. The reaction used a constant-region primer and ProtoScript II reverse transcriptase. Nested multiplex PCR, run for three rounds with slightly modified ARM-PCR, yielded TCR beta libraries. The two initial PCR rounds, nine to eleven cycles each, used TRBV1-TRBV30 forward and C-beta reverse primers. TCRdb passed the multiplex PCR reads through MiXCR, listing each CDR3 protein once. The table shows roughly 120,000 distinct CDR3 sequences, with around 60% occurring only once.

The V call is TRBV11-2, the J call TRBJ2-3, with 7 bases identical to TRBD1. What was sequenced was liver tumor tissue from sampling region 1. Sample subset: tumor region T1, superior pole. This TCR came from a woman aged 55-75 years with primary liver carcinoma and hepatitis B virus infection. The CDR3 DNA is TGTGCCAGCAGCGTTCCCCGGGACAGCCGAGATACGCAGTATTTT. Its translation is CASSVPRDSRDTQYF.